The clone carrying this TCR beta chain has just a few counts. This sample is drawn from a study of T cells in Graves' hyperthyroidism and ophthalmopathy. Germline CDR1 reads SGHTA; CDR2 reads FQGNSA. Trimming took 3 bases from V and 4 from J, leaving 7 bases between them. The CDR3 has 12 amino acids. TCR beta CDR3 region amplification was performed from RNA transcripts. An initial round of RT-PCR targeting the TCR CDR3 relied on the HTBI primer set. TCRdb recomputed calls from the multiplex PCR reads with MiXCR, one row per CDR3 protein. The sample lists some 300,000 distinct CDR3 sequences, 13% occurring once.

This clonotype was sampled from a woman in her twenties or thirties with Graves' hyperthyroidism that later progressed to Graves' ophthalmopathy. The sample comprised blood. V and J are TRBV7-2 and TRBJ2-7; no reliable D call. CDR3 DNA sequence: TGTGCCAGCAGCTTTTACGGTTACGAGCAGTACTTC. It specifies CASSFYGYEQYF.